This T cell receptor beta chain came from a study of neurological immune-mediated disorders. This clonotype has ten or more counts. As yet, its antigen is unknown. The authors produced cDNA by 5'RACE using 10-nucleotide random UMIs. TCRdb itself ran the 5' RACE reads through MiXCR, one entry per CDR3 protein. This sample yields approximately 58,000 distinct CDR3 sequences, of which about an eighth are seen a single time; 1.8% belongs to the top ten. Overall study findings and caveats: Across subjects, expanded clones had no CDR3 amino acid sequences in common, pointing to private repertoires in all groups. Patients with HTLV-1-associated myelopathy showed the most TCR clonal expansion. Those with multiple sclerosis showed the least, falling below healthy controls.

With 3 bases clipped from V and 4 bases from J, the junction kept 9 bases outside the gene matches. The CDR3 runs to 16 residues. The germline V gene encodes CDR1 SEHNR and CDR2 FQNEAQ (reference sequence). Where libraries were unsorted, they were derived from 2 million PBMCs stored at -80 degrees C. This TCR was recovered from a man between 60 and 75 years old in good health. Sequenced material: PBMCs. This chain connects TRBV7-9 to TRBJ2-3, with 8 bases identical to TRBD2. The CDR3 DNA reads as TGTGCCAGCAGCTTCGGACTAGCAGGCTCGCCAGATACGCAGTATTTT. It encodes CASSFGLAGSPDTQYF.